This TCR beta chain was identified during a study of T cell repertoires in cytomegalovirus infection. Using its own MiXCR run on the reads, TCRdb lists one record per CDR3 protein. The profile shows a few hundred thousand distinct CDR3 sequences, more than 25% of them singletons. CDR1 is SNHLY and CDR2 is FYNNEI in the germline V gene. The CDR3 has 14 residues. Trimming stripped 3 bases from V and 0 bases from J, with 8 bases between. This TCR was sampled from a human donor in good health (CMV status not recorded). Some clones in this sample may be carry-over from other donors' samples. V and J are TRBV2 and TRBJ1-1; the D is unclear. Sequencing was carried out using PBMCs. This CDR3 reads CASSERSVNTEAFF. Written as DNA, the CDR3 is TGTGCCAGCAGTGAGCGGTCCGTGAACACTGAAGCTTTCTTT.